The entry below describes one T cell receptor (beta chain). Antigen specificity is unknown. This sample stems from a study of T cell repertoires in cytomegalovirus infection. Study-wide context: TCR beta signatures that were public indicated CMV infection and matching HLA type.

Overall study results and limits: Dominating the ex vivo response were HLA-C-restricted CMV-specific TCR beta clonotypes. Carriage of CMV together with the relevant HLA was identifiable through cumulative public TCR beta family frequency.

TCRdb recomputed calls from the reads with MiXCR, one row per CDR3 protein. Seen here are 400,000 or so distinct CDR3 sequences, less than 20% observed once, and the top ten hold 7.5% to 9%. The receptor was isolated from a human donor in good health (CMV status not recorded). Some clones in this sample may be carry-over from other donors' samples. Sequenced: PBMCs.

As DNA, the CDR3 is TGTGCCAGCAGCTCCCTCGTACTAGCGGGGCTGGGGGAGCAGTACTTC. It codes for CASSSLVLAGLGEQYF. The chain is built from TRBV5-5 and TRBJ2-7; the match to TRBD2 covers 10 bases. CDR3 size: 16 residues. J lost 7 bases, V lost 3 bases, and 13 bases had no gene match. The germline gives CDR1 SGHKS, CDR2 YYEKEE (reference sequence).